A selection of T cell receptor beta chains follows, all from one sample in a study of blood T cell repertoires in COVID-19. Data came from immunoSEQ multiplex PCR; TCRdb stores just in-frame clones and leaves some out. The sample consists of some 270,000 clones, 86% of them appearing once. The material sequenced was peripheral blood. These receptors were obtained from a woman older than 75 with COVID-19, enrolled during active disease. CDR3s include the opening cysteine and the closing phenylalanine or tryptophan. The D gene is left open where the match is weak. Clone sizes are given selectively: once, few, many, or a class where the clone is expanded.

d_call: .
v_call: TRBV18
j_call: TRBJ1-2
clone_size: .
cdr3_nt: TGTGCCAGCTCACCTCAGGGGCGCGATGGCTACACCTTC
cdr3_aa: CASSPQGRDGYTF

d_call: TRBD1
v_call: TRBV7-9
j_call: TRBJ1-1
clone_size: .
cdr3_nt: TGTGCCAGCAGCTCGACAGGGCCTGCCACTGAAGCTTTCTTT
cdr3_aa: CASSSTGPATEAFF

d_call: .
v_call: TRBV5-1
j_call: TRBJ1-5
clone_size: .
cdr3_nt: TGCGCCAGCAGCTTACGGGGGGACAGCAATCAGCCCCAGCATTTT
cdr3_aa: CASSLRGDSNQPQHF

d_call: TRBD1
v_call: TRBV2
j_call: TRBJ2-3
clone_size: .
cdr3_nt: TGTGCCAGCAGCCGATTACAGGGGGCAGATACGCAGTATTTT
cdr3_aa: CASSRLQGADTQYF

d_call: .
v_call: TRBV6-5
j_call: TRBJ1-6
clone_size: once
cdr3_nt: TGTGCCAGCACCAGCCTCGTAGGGGTTAATTCACCCCTCCACTTT
cdr3_aa: CASTSLVGVNSPLHF

d_call: TRBD2
v_call: TRBV9
j_call: TRBJ2-3
clone_size: .
cdr3_nt: TGTGCCAGCAGTGAGGGACTAGCGGGGGTGACAGATACGCAGTATTTT
cdr3_aa: CASSEGLAGVTDTQYF

d_call: TRBD1
v_call: TRBV24-1
j_call: TRBJ2-5
clone_size: few
cdr3_nt: TGTGCCACCAGTGACCTCGGGACAGCTCAAGAGACCCAGTACTTC
cdr3_aa: CATSDLGTAQETQYF

d_call: TRBD2
v_call: TRBV7-2
j_call: TRBJ2-1
clone_size: .
cdr3_nt: TGTGCCAGCAGGTCGGGGGGGGAAACCTACAATGAGCAGTTCTTC
cdr3_aa: CASRSGGETYNEQFF

d_call: .
v_call: TRBV28
j_call: TRBJ1-4
clone_size: .
cdr3_nt: TGTGCCAGCAGTTTGGGGGGGGCTAATGAAAAACTGTTTTTT
cdr3_aa: CASSLGGANEKLFF

d_call: TRBD2
v_call: TRBV10-2
j_call: TRBJ2-5
clone_size: .
cdr3_nt: TGCGCCAGCAGTGAGTCGAAGGGACTAGCCCTAAAGACCCAGTACTTC
cdr3_aa: CASSESKGLALKTQYF

d_call: TRBD1
v_call: TRBV19
j_call: TRBJ1-5
clone_size: .
cdr3_nt: TGTGCCAGTGGACAGGCAAATAGCAATCAGCCCCAGCATTTT
cdr3_aa: CASGQANSNQPQHF

d_call: .
v_call: TRBV10-3
j_call: TRBJ2-2
clone_size: .
cdr3_nt: TGTGCCATCAATCCGGGAATAAACACCGGGGAGCTGTTTTTT
cdr3_aa: CAINPGINTGELFF

d_call: .
v_call: TRBV7-2
j_call: TRBJ1-6
clone_size: .
cdr3_nt: TGTGCCAGCAGCTTAGAACAGAGTTCACCCCTCCACTTT
cdr3_aa: CASSLEQSSPLHF

d_call: TRBD2
v_call: TRBV28
j_call: TRBJ2-1
clone_size: .
cdr3_nt: TGTGCCAGCAGTTTAGCGGGGGGGCCCAAGCAGTTCTTC
cdr3_aa: CASSLAGGPKQFF

d_call: TRBD1
v_call: TRBV27
j_call: TRBJ1-5
clone_size: .
cdr3_nt: TGTGCCAGCGGTCCCGGGACAGGGACCAGGCAGCCCCAGCATTTT
cdr3_aa: CASGPGTGTRQPQHF

d_call: TRBD2
v_call: TRBV10-3
j_call: TRBJ2-2
clone_size: .
cdr3_nt: TGTGCCATCAGTGGCACCAGCGGGGGGACCGGGGAGCTGTTTTTT
cdr3_aa: CAISGTSGGTGELFF

d_call: .
v_call: TRBV19
j_call: TRBJ1-5
clone_size: once
cdr3_nt: TGTGCCAGTAGTATAGTTGGGGGGCAGCCCCAGCATTTT
cdr3_aa: CASSIVGGQPQHF

d_call: .
v_call: TRBV23-1
j_call: TRBJ2-1
clone_size: .
cdr3_nt: TGCGCCAGCCCTCTCCGCAAGAACAGGAGTTCGCCCCACGACAATGAGCAGTTCTTC
cdr3_aa: CASPLRKNRSSPHDNEQFF

d_call: .
v_call: TRBV6-5
j_call: TRBJ2-1
clone_size: .
cdr3_nt: TGTGCCAGCAGTTACCTCGCAGGGTTGTACAATGAGCAGTTCTTC
cdr3_aa: CASSYLAGLYNEQFF

d_call: .
v_call: TRBV5-1
j_call: TRBJ1-4
clone_size: .
cdr3_nt: TGCGCCAGCAGCACGCAGGGGAGAAGGGATGAAAAACTGTTTTTT
cdr3_aa: CASSTQGRRDEKLFF

d_call: TRBD1
v_call: TRBV10-2
j_call: TRBJ1-2
clone_size: .
cdr3_nt: TGCGCCAGCAAGACAGGGCACCTAGCTAACTATGGCTACACCTTC
cdr3_aa: CASKTGHLANYGYTF

d_call: .
v_call: TRBV19
j_call: TRBJ1-5
clone_size: .
cdr3_nt: TGTGCCAGTAGTACCCAGAGCAATCAGCCCCAGCATTTT
cdr3_aa: CASSTQSNQPQHF

d_call: TRBD2
v_call: TRBV19
j_call: TRBJ2-1
clone_size: .
cdr3_nt: TGTGCCAGTAGTATGACTAGCGGGGAGTACAATGAGCAGTTCTTC
cdr3_aa: CASSMTSGEYNEQFF

d_call: .
v_call: TRBV6-4
j_call: TRBJ1-5
clone_size: once
cdr3_nt: TGTGCCAGCAGCGCAGAGGGCGGTCGACAGCCCCAGCATTTT
cdr3_aa: CASSAEGGRQPQHF

d_call: .
v_call: TRBV3-1/TRBV3-2
j_call: TRBJ1-1
clone_size: .
cdr3_nt: TGTGCCAGCAGCCCGTGGGCAGACAAAGGGAACACTGAAGCTTTCTTT
cdr3_aa: CASSPWADKGNTEAFF

d_call: .
v_call: TRBV7-8
j_call: TRBJ2-1
clone_size: .
cdr3_nt: TGTGCCAGCAGCGAGCAGGGGAATGAGCAGTTCTTC
cdr3_aa: CASSEQGNEQFF

d_call: .
v_call: TRBV5-6
j_call: TRBJ1-1
clone_size: .
cdr3_nt: TGTGCCAGCAGCCTCATATCATCTACAGCGAACACTGAAGCTTTCTTT
cdr3_aa: CASSLISSTANTEAFF

d_call: .
v_call: TRBV5-1
j_call: TRBJ2-3
clone_size: .
cdr3_nt: TGCGCCAGCAGCTTGACGGCAGGGAGCACAGATACGCAGTATTTT
cdr3_aa: CASSLTAGSTDTQYF

d_call: .
v_call: TRBV29-1
j_call: TRBJ2-1
clone_size: few
cdr3_nt: TGCAGCGCCCGCGGGACAGCAGACAATGAGCAGTTCTTC
cdr3_aa: CSARGTADNEQFF

d_call: .
v_call: TRBV6-6
j_call: TRBJ1-4
clone_size: .
cdr3_nt: TGTGCCAGCAAGGACAGTCTTAATGAAAAACTGTTTTTT
cdr3_aa: CASKDSLNEKLFF

d_call: .
v_call: TRBV28
j_call: TRBJ1-5
clone_size: .
cdr3_nt: TGTGCCAGCAGTTTATCCGGACAAAGAAATCAGCCCCAGCATTTT
cdr3_aa: CASSLSGQRNQPQHF

d_call: .
v_call: TRBV10-3
j_call: TRBJ1-2
clone_size: .
cdr3_nt: TGTGCCATCAGTGTTCTGGACAAAAACTATGGCTACACCTTC
cdr3_aa: CAISVLDKNYGYTF

d_call: .
v_call: TRBV3-1/TRBV3-2
j_call: TRBJ1-4
clone_size: .
cdr3_nt: TGTGCCAGCAGCCAAGGCAGGGTAGGAGAAAAACTGTTTTTT
cdr3_aa: CASSQGRVGEKLFF

d_call: TRBD2
v_call: TRBV9
j_call: TRBJ2-2
clone_size: .
cdr3_nt: TGTGCCAGCAGCGCTGCGGGGGGGCAGGCCGGGGAGCTGTTTTTT
cdr3_aa: CASSAAGGQAGELFF

d_call: .
v_call: TRBV5-4
j_call: TRBJ2-5
clone_size: once
cdr3_nt: TGTGCCAGCAGCTTGGGCGGCCAAGAGACCCAGTACTTC
cdr3_aa: CASSLGGQETQYF

d_call: TRBD1
v_call: TRBV29-1
j_call: TRBJ1-4
clone_size: few
cdr3_nt: TGCAGCGCCCAGCGACAGGGAGGTCCTAATGAAAAACTGTTTTTT
cdr3_aa: CSAQRQGGPNEKLFF

d_call: .
v_call: TRBV6-1
j_call: TRBJ1-5
clone_size: .
cdr3_nt: TGTGCCAGCAGTGAAAGGGGCGCGGGGGGCCACCCCCAGCATTTT
cdr3_aa: CASSERGAGGHPQHF

d_call: TRBD2
v_call: TRBV5-1
j_call: TRBJ2-1
clone_size: .
cdr3_nt: TGCGCCAGCAGCCCGACTAGCGGGGGGGCCAGGGAGCAGTTCTTC
cdr3_aa: CASSPTSGGAREQFF

d_call: .
v_call: TRBV3-1/TRBV3-2
j_call: TRBJ1-2
clone_size: .
cdr3_nt: TGTGCCAGCAGCCATCGGCGGGGGGAAGGCTACACCTTC
cdr3_aa: CASSHRRGEGYTF

d_call: .
v_call: TRBV6-5
j_call: TRBJ2-1
clone_size: few
cdr3_nt: TGTGCCAGCAGCTTATACAATGAGCAGTTCTTC
cdr3_aa: CASSLYNEQFF

d_call: TRBD1
v_call: TRBV19
j_call: TRBJ1-1
clone_size: .
cdr3_nt: TGTGCCAGTAGTCCGGACAGGGGGCGCTTACCTGAAGCTTTCTTT
cdr3_aa: CASSPDRGRLPEAFF

d_call: .
v_call: TRBV29-1
j_call: TRBJ1-5
clone_size: few
cdr3_nt: TGCAGCGTTGGGGGGGGAAACAATCAGCCCCAGCATTTT
cdr3_aa: CSVGGGNNQPQHF

d_call: TRBD2
v_call: TRBV13
j_call: TRBJ2-1
clone_size: .
cdr3_nt: TGTGCCAGCAGCTTAGGACTAGCGGGGGGGCCGGTTGTAAATGAGCAGTTCTTC
cdr3_aa: CASSLGLAGGPVVNEQFF

d_call: .
v_call: TRBV5-4
j_call: TRBJ2-1
clone_size: once
cdr3_nt: TGTGCCAGCAGCTTCCCTAGGGGTGAGCAGTTCTTC
cdr3_aa: CASSFPRGEQFF

d_call: .
v_call: TRBV6-4
j_call: TRBJ2-2
clone_size: .
cdr3_nt: TGTGCCAGCAGGGGGGCCCCGAACACCGGGGAGCTGTTTTTT
cdr3_aa: CASRGAPNTGELFF

d_call: TRBD1
v_call: TRBV28
j_call: TRBJ1-2
clone_size: .
cdr3_nt: TGTGCCAGCAGCCTTGAGGGGCAGGGGGTCTATGGCTACACCTTC
cdr3_aa: CASSLEGQGVYGYTF

d_call: .
v_call: TRBV18
j_call: TRBJ2-5
clone_size: once
cdr3_nt: TGTGCCAGCTCACCACCCAACAGCCAAGAGACCCAGTACTTC
cdr3_aa: CASSPPNSQETQYF

d_call: .
v_call: TRBV5-1
j_call: TRBJ1-2
clone_size: .
cdr3_nt: TGCGCCAGCAGCTTGGGGTCCGGGGGGACCTATGGCTACACCTTC
cdr3_aa: CASSLGSGGTYGYTF

d_call: .
v_call: TRBV19
j_call: TRBJ1-5
clone_size: .
cdr3_nt: TGTGCCAGTAGTACCCCGACAATTCTGCTCCATTTT
cdr3_aa: CASSTPTILLHF

d_call: .
v_call: TRBV5-1
j_call: TRBJ1-1
clone_size: .
cdr3_nt: TGCGCCAGCAGCTTGATCGGGGGCACTGAAGCTTTCTTT
cdr3_aa: CASSLIGGTEAFF

d_call: TRBD2
v_call: TRBV5-1
j_call: TRBJ2-5
clone_size: .
cdr3_nt: TGCGCCAGCAGGGATAGCGGGGGGGCAGGAGAGACCCAGTACTTC
cdr3_aa: CASRDSGGAGETQYF

d_call: .
v_call: TRBV19
j_call: TRBJ1-2
clone_size: .
cdr3_nt: TGTGCCAGTAGTTACAGGGTACGGAGCTATGGCTACACCTTC
cdr3_aa: CASSYRVRSYGYTF

d_call: TRBD1
v_call: TRBV24-1
j_call: TRBJ1-2
clone_size: .
cdr3_nt: TGTGCCACCAGTGGACCGGGACAGGGGAGAGGCTACACCTTC
cdr3_aa: CATSGPGQGRGYTF